This T cell receptor (beta chain) appears in the sequencing data of a study of a mutant IDH1 vaccine in newly diagnosed glioma (dated by TCRdb to the early 2020s). Notes on the research overall: Of the 32 patients who were treated, about 62% were male and around 40% were female, and the mean age was around 43 years. Before enrollment, patients had received standard therapy of radiotherapy alone, temozolomide alone, or radiochemotherapy with temozolomide; most received the combination. Peripheral blood was collected at six visits: V03 (baseline), V05, V07, V10, V12 and V13. For exploratory analyses, longitudinal TCRB deep sequencing was carried out in around 24 treated patients wherever samples were available.

Results the study describes overall, beyond this receptor: The authors noted that analyses of patient blood samples could not be reproduced because of sample limitations. Changes in the top peripheral T cell clonotypes picked up by TCRB sequencing did not appear to be linked to pseudoprogression. Vaccine-induced immune responses across multiple MHC alleles were detected in 90% to 95% of patients. PBMC samples for TCRB deep sequencing were selected based on availability.

Including cysteine and phenylalanine, the CDR3 has 13 amino acids. Of all the DNA, just the CDR3 is kept, 39 bases in frame from base 1. What this sample's time point label stands for: baseline, week 1 (first vaccination visit). In the paper's terms, the treatment or condition label means: pre-vaccination baseline after standard-of-care therapy. All donors had newly diagnosed IDH1-mutant astrocytomas of WHO grade 3 or 4 that showed loss of nuclear ATRX. The samples were drawn from NOA16, a multicentre, single-arm, open-label phase I trial in Germany that tested a mutant IDH1 peptide vaccine in humans for the first time. Blood drawn at visit V03 was used as the baseline sample for immunogenicity testing. Genomic DNA for TCRB sequencing was extracted from EDTA blood using the DNeasy Blood and Tissue Kit. The library was prepared using the immunoSEQ multiplex PCR assay. The hsTCRB Kit was used according to the manufacturer's protocol to amplify rearranged TCR beta chain sequences. An Illumina MiSeq was used to sequence the TCRB libraries. As for how the authors treated the data: The proprietary platform of the kit vendor was used for demultiplexing, trimming and gene mapping. Here the immuneACCESS table is served through TCRdb, limited to in-frame sequences with V and J called. Missing clones are a known gap in these copies; in checked studies unresolved V genes cover under half, and the rest lacks a known reason. The V and J calls and the clone size are those of that table, but D and trimming were determined from the DNA. The table for this sample lists roughly 32,000 clones; around 83% of them were counted only once. Roughly 10% of the sample lies in the top ten.

This clone is a singleton in its sample. Its antigen remains unidentified. There are no base qualities to consult, and no much larger clone falls within one base. Sequences were derived from peripheral blood mononuclear cells (PBMCs), sampled from a glioma patient treated with radiotherapy, temozolomide or both. The sequence links TRBV21-1 to TRBJ2-3; the D call TRBD2 from the table was never checked on the DNA. TRBV21-1 represents a pseudogene. The TCR was taken from a man between 50 and 59 years old with glioma. Some clones in this sample may be carry-over from other donors' samples. The sequenced DNA: TGTGCCAGCAGCAAAGTGAGCTCTGATACGCAGTATTTT. This encodes CASSKVSSDTQYF.